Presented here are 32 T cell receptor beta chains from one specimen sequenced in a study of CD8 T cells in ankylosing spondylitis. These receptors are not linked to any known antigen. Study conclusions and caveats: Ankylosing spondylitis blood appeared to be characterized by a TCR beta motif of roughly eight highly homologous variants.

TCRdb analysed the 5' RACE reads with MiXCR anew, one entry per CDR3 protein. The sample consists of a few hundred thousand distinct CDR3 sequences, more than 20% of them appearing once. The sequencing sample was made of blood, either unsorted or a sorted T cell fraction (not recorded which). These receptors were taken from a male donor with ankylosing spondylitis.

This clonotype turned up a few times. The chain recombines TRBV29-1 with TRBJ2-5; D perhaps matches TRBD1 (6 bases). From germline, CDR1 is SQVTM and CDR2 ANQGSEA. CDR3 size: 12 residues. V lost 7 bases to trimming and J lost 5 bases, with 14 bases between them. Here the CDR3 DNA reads TGCAGCGGGGGCCCCAGGGGTGAGACCCAGTACTTC. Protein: CSGGPRGETQYF.

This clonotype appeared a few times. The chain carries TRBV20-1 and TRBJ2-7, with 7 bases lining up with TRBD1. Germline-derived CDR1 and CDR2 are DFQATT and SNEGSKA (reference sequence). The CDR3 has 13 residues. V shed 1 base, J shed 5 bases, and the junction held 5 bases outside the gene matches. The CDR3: CSARVGGGNEQYF. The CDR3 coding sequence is TGCAGTGCTAGAGTAGGGGGCGGAAACGAGCAGTACTTC.

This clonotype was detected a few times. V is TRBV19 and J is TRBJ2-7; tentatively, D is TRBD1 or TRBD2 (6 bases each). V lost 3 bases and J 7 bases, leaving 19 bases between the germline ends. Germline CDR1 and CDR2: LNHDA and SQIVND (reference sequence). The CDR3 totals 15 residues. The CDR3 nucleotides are TGTGCCAGTAGTATGGGGGGCGCACTTTTAGGAGAGCAGTACTTC. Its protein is CASSMGGALLGEQYF.

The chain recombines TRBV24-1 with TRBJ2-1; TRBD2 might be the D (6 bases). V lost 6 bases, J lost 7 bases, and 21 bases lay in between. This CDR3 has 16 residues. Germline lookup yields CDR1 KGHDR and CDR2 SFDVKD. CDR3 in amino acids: CATSTQMTRLSNEQFF. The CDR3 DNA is TGTGCCACCAGTACACAAATGACTAGGTTAAGTAATGAGCAGTTCTTC.

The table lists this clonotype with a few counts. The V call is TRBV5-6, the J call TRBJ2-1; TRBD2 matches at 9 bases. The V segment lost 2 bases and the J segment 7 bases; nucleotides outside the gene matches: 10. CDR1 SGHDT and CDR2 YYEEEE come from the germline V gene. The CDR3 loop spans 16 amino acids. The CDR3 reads CASSFVVSGSRNEQFF. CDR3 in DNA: TGTGCCAGCAGCTTTGTAGTTAGCGGGAGTAGGAATGAGCAGTTCTTC.

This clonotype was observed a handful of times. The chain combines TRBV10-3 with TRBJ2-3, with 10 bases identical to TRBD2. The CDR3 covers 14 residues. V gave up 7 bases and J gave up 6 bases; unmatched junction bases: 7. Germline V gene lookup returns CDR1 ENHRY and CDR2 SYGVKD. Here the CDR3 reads CAINPGAGGDTQYF. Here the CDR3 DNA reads TGTGCCATCAACCCAGGAGCGGGAGGGGATACGCAGTATTTT.

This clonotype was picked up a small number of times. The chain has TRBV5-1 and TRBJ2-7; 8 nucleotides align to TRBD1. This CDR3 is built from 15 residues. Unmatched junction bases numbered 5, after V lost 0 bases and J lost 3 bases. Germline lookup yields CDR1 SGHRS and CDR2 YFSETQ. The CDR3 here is CASSLAGDRIYEQYF. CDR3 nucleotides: TGCGCCAGCAGCTTGGCAGGGGACAGGATCTACGAGCAGTACTTC.

This chain's CDR3 is CASNLGLGQPQHF. The CDR3 DNA reads TGTGCCAGCAACTTGGGTCTAGGGCAGCCCCAGCATTTT. V and J are TRBV7-8 and TRBJ1-5; D gene ambiguous. The V and J ends lost 7 bases and 7 bases respectively, with 14 bases between them. The germline V gene has CDR1 SGHVS and CDR2 FQNEAQ. The CDR3 covers 13 residues.

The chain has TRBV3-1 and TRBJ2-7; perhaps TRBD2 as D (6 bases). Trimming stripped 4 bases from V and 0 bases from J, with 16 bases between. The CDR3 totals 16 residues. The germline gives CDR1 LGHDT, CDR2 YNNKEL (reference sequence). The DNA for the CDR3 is TGTGCCAGCAGCCGCCCTCGCGGGGTTAGCTCCTACGAGCAGTACTTC. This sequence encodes CASSRPRGVSSYEQYF.

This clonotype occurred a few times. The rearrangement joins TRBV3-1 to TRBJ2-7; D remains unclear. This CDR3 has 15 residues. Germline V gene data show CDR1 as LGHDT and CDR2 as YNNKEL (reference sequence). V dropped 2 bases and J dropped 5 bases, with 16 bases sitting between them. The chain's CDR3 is CASSQSPRFTHEQYF. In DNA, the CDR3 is TGTGCCAGCAGCCAATCCCCGCGTTTCACCCACGAGCAGTACTTC.

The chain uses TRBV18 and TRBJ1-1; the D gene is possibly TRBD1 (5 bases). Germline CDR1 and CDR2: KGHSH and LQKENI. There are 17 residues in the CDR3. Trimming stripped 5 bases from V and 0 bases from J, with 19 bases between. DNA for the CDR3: TGTGCCAGCTCAGCGACAGAGATCGGATTCATGAACACTGAAGCTTTCTTT. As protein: CASSATEIGFMNTEAFF.

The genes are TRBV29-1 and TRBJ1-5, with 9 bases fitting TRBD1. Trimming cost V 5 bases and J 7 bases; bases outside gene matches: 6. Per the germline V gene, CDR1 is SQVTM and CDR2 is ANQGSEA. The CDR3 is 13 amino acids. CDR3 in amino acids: CSVKQGAEQPQHF. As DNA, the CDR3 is TGCAGCGTTAAACAGGGGGCCGAGCAGCCCCAGCATTTT.

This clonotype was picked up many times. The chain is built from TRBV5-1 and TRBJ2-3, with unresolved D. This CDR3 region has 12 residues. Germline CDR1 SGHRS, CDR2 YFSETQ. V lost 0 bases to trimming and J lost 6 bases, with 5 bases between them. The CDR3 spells CASSLAWDTQYF. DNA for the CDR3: TGCGCCAGCAGCTTGGCATGGGATACGCAGTATTTT.

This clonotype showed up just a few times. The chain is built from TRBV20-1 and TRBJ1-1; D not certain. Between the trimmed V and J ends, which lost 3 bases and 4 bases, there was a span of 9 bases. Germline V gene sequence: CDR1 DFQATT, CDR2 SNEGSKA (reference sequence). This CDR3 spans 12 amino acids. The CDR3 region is CSARVFGTEAFF. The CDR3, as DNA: TGCAGTGCTAGGGTATTTGGCACTGAAGCTTTCTTT.

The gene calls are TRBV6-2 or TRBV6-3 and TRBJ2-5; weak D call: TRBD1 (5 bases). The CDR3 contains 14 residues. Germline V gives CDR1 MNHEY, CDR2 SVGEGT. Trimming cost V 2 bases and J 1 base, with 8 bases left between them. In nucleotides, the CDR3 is TGTGCCAGCAGTTACCCGGACATCCAAGAGACCCAGTACTTC. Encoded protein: CASSYPDIQETQYF.

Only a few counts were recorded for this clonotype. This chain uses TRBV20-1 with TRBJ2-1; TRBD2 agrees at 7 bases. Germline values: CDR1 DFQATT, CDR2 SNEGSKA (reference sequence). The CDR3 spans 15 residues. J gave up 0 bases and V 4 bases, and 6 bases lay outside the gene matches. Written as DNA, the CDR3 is TGCAGTGCTAAGAGCGGGGTGAGCTCCTACAATGAGCAGTTCTTC. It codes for CSAKSGVSSYNEQFF.

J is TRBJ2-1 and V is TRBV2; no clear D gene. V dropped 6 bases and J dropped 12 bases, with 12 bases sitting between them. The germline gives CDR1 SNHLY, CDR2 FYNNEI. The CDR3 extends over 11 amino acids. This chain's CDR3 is CASSMSLGQFF. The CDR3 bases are TGTGCCAGCAGCATGTCGCTAGGGCAGTTCTTC.

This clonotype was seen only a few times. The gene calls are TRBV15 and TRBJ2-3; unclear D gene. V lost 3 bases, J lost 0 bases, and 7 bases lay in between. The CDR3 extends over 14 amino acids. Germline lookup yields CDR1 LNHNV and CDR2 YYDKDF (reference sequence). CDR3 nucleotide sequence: TGTGCCACCAGCAGTGGGCTCAGCACAGATACGCAGTATTTT. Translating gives CATSSGLSTDTQYF. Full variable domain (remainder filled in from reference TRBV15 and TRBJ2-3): DAMVIQNPRYQVTQFGKPVTLSCSQTLNHNVMYWYQQKSSQAPKLLFHYYDKDFNNEADTPDNFQSRRPNTSFCFLDIRSPGLGDTAMYLCATSSGLSTDTQYFGPGTRLTVL.

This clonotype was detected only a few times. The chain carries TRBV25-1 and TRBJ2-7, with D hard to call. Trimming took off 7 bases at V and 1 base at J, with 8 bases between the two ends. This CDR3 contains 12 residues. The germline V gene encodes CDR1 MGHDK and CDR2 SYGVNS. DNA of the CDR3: TGTGCCAGCATCGCTCCTTCCTACGAGCAGTACTTC. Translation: CASIAPSYEQYF.

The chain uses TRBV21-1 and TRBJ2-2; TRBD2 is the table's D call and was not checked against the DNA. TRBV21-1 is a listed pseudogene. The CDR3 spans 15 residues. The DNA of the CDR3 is TGTGCCAGCAGCAGAAAAAAGGGCCCCACCGGGGAGCTGTTTTTT. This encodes CASSRKKGPTGELFF.

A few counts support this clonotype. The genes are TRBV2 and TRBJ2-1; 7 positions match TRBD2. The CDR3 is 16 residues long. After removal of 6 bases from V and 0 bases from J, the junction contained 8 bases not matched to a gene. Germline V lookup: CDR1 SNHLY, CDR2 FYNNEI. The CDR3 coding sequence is TGTGCCAGCAGGCCGGACGGCGGGAGCTCCTACAATGAGCAGTTCTTC. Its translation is CASRPDGGSSYNEQFF.

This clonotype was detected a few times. The chain's CDR3 is CASNIHRERAGANVLTF. The CDR3 nucleotides are TGTGCCAGCAACATCCACAGGGAACGGGCTGGGGCCAACGTCCTGACTTTC. The V and J genes are TRBV5-8 and TRBJ2-6; D perhaps matches TRBD1 (6 bases). CDR1 SGHTS and CDR2 YDEGEE come from the germline V gene. V was trimmed by 6 bases and J by 2 bases, leaving 18 bases between them. The CDR3 is 17 amino acids.

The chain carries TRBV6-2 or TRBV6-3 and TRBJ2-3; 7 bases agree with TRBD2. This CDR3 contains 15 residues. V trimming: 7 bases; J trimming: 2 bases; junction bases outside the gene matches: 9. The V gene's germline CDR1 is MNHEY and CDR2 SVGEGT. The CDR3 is CASNEGGELTDTQYF. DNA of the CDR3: TGTGCCAGCAACGAGGGAGGGGAACTCACAGATACGCAGTATTTT.

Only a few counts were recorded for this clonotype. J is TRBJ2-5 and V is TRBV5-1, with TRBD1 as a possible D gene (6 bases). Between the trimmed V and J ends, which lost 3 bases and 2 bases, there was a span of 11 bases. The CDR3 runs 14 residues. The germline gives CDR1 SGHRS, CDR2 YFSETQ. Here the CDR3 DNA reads TGCGCCAGCAGCTGGGGGACATCTCAAGAGACCCAGTACTTC. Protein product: CASSWGTSQETQYF.

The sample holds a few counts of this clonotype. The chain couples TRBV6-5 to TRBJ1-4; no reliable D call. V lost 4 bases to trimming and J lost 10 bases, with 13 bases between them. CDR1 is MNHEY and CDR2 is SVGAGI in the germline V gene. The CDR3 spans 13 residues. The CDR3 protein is CASSSLRFGKLFF. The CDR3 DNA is TGTGCCAGCAGTTCTCTTAGGTTCGGAAAACTGTTTTTT.

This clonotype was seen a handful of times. The CDR3 region is CASSYWTGGNQPQHF. DNA for the CDR3: TGTGCCAGCAGTTATTGGACAGGGGGGAATCAGCCCCAGCATTTT. The J gene is TRBJ1-5, the V gene TRBV6-2 or TRBV6-3; 10 bases line up with TRBD1. The J segment lost 4 bases and the V segment lost 3 bases, leaving 3 bases of the junction unmatched. There are 15 residues in the CDR3. CDR1 is MNHEY, CDR2 SVGEGT, per germline.

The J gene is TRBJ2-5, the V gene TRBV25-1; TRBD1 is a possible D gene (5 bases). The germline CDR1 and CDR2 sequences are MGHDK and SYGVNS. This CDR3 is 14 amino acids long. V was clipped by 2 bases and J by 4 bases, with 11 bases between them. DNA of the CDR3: TGTGCCAGCAGTGAAGTCAGGGCTGTAGAGACCCAGTACTTC. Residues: CASSEVRAVETQYF.

The CDR3 DNA reads as TGCAGTGCTAGACCTCCGTTGGGACAGGGGAGAGACTCACCCCTCCACTTT. Residues: CSARPPLGQGRDSPLHF. The V call is TRBV20-1, the J call TRBJ1-6, with 10 bases identical to TRBD1. Germline lookup yields CDR1 DFQATT and CDR2 SNEGSKA (reference sequence). The ends lost 2 bases at V and 10 bases at J; junction bases unmatched: 14. There are 17 residues in the CDR3.

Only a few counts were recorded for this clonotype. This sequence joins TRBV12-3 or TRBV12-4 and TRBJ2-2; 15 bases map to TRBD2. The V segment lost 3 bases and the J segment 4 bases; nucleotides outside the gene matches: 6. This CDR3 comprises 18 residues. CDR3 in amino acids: CASSFGLAGGPVTGELFF. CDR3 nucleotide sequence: TGTGCCAGCAGTTTTGGACTAGCGGGAGGGCCGGTCACCGGGGAGCTGTTTTTT.

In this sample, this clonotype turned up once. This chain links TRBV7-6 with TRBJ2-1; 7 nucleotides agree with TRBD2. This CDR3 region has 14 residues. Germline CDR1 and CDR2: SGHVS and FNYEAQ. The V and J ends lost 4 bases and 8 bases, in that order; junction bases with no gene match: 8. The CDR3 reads CASSWGGSSYEQFF. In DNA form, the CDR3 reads TGTGCCAGCAGCTGGGGGGGGTCTAGTTATGAGCAGTTCTTC.

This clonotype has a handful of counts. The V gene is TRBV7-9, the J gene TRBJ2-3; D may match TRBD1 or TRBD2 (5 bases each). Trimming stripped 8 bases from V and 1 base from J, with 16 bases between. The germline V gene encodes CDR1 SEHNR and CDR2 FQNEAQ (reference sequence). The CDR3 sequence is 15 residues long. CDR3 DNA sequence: TGTGCCAGCCTCACGGTCTTGGGGGGCACAGATACGCAGTATTTT. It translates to CASLTVLGGTDTQYF.

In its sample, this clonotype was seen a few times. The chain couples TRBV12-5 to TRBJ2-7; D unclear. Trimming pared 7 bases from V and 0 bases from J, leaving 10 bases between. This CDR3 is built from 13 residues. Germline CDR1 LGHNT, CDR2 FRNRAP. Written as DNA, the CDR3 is TGTGCTAGTGTCCTCCCCGGCTCCTACGAGCAGTACTTC. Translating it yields CASVLPGSYEQYF.